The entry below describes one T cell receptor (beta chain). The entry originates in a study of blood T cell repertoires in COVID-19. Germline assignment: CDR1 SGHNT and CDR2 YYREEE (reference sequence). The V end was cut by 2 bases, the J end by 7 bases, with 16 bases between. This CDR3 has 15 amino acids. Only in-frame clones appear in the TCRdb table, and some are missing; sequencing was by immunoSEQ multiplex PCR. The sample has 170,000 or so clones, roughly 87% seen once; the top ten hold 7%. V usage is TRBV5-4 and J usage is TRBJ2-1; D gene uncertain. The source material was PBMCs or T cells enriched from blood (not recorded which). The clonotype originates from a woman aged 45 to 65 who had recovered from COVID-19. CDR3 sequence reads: CASSLFPHQANEQFF. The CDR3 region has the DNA TGTGCCAGCAGCTTATTCCCCCACCAGGCGAATGAGCAGTTCTTC.